The 26 T cell receptor beta chains in this list originate from one sample, sequenced in a study of regulatory T cells in long-lasting Graves disease. Sequencing libraries for TCR beta were prepared with iRepertoire HTBI primers and Arm-PCR of CDR3 regions. Each CDR3 protein is one row after TCRdb ran MiXCR on the multiplex PCR reads. There are roughly 500,000 distinct CDR3 sequences in the sample; roughly 13% occur only once, and under 10% lies in the top ten. The time point denotes: newly diagnosed GD, antithyroid drugs for less than 3 months. PBMCs were the source of the RNA used for TCR sequencing. The same specimen was also included in a second study, on T cells in Graves' hyperthyroidism and ophthalmopathy.

Sequences were derived from peripheral blood mononuclear cells (PBMCs), sampled at new diagnosis, from a patient treated with antithyroid drugs. These receptors originate from a man aged 25-40 years with Graves disease.

The J gene is TRBJ2-2, the V gene TRBV6-2 or TRBV6-3; possibly TRBD1 for D (5 bases). The germline V gene has CDR1 MNHEY and CDR2 SVGEGT. CDR3 size: 17 residues. V gave up 2 bases and J gave up 5 bases, with 18 bases separating them. The CDR3 is CASSYPLGESRTGELFF. The CDR3 nucleotides are TGTGCCAGCAGTTACCCTCTAGGGGAATCGAGGACCGGGGAGCTGTTTTTT.

The chain links TRBV3-1 to TRBJ2-3; D possibly uses TRBD1 or TRBD2 (5 bases each). Trimming took 4 bases from V and 2 from J, leaving 19 bases between them. The CDR3 has 17 residues. The V gene's germline CDR1 is LGHDT and CDR2 YNNKEL (reference sequence). The CDR3: CASSPRDPATYTDTQYF. CDR3 nucleotides: TGTGCCAGCAGCCCCCGGGACCCAGCTACTTACACAGATACGCAGTATTTT.

A word on this clonotype: A read error is possible here, since a much larger clone lies one base away. V is TRBV11-2 and J is TRBJ1-5; a possible D gene is TRBD1 (5 bases). Between the trimmed V and J ends, which lost 4 bases and 2 bases, there was a span of 12 bases. The CDR3 loop spans 15 amino acids. Germline CDR1 is SGHAT and CDR2 is FQNNGV. The chain's CDR3 is CASSSPPGRNQPQHF. The CDR3 nucleotides read TGTGCCAGCAGCTCCCCCCCGGGACGCAATCAGCCCCAGCATTTT. The variable domain in full, completed from reference TRBV11-2 and TRBJ1-5, reads EAGVAQSPRYKIIEKRQSVAFWCNPISGHATLYWYQQILGQGPKLLIQFQNNGVVDDSQLPKDRFSAERLKGVDSTLKIQPAKLEDSAVYLCASSSPPGRNQPQHFGDGTRLSIL.

In its sample, this clonotype was seen many times. Here the CDR3 DNA reads TGTGCCAGCTCGACCGGGATGGGAGATGGCAATGAGCAGTTCTTC. Residues: CASSTGMGDGNEQFF. The genes are TRBV18 and TRBJ2-1; the D gene is possibly TRBD2 (5 bases). Trimming took 6 bases from V and 6 from J, leaving 18 bases between them. The CDR3 totals 15 residues. Germline loops: CDR1 KGHSH, CDR2 LQKENI. The entire variable domain, with the rest obtained from reference TRBV18 and TRBJ2-1, is as follows: NAGVMQNPRHLVRRRGQEARLRCSPMKGHSHVYWYRQLPEEGLKFMVYLQKENIIDESGMPKERFSAEFPKEGPSILRIQQVVRGDSAAYFCASSTGMGDGNEQFFGPGTRLTVL.

Note on this clonotype: This may stem from a read error, because a much larger clone lies one nucleotide away. V gene TRBV14 combines with J gene TRBJ2-1, with TRBD2 as a possible D gene (7 bases). The CDR3 loop spans 17 amino acids. Germline CDR1 reads SGHDN; CDR2 reads FVKESK. The CDR3 DNA is TGTGCCAGCAGCCAAGGGGGGCGGGAGAGCTCCTACGATGAGCAGTTCTTC. This codes for CASSQGGRESSYDEQFF.

In its sample, this clonotype was seen many times. The chain combines TRBV11-2 with TRBJ1-1; D might be TRBD1 (6 bases). The CDR3 has 14 residues. The germline CDR1 and CDR2 sequences are SGHAT and FQNNGV. Trimming stripped 6 bases from V and 0 bases from J, with 11 bases between. The CDR3 DNA sequence: TGTGCCAGCAGAAGGGGGGGCCTGAACACTGAAGCTTTCTTT. Translated, it gives CASRRGGLNTEAFF. Filled out from reference TRBV11-2 and TRBJ1-1, the complete variable domain reads EAGVAQSPRYKIIEKRQSVAFWCNPISGHATLYWYQQILGQGPKLLIQFQNNGVVDDSQLPKDRFSAERLKGVDSTLKIQPAKLEDSAVYLCASRRGGLNTEAFFGQGTRLTVV.

This clonotype has a handful of counts. V gene TRBV5-1 combines with J gene TRBJ1-5, with D possibly TRBD1 on 5 matching bases. Germline assignment: CDR1 SGHRS and CDR2 YFSETQ. CDR3 length equals 15 residues. Trimming cost V 0 bases and J 6 bases, with 13 bases left between them. CDR3 nucleotide sequence: TGCGCCAGCAGCTTGGCCCCCGGGGCCCTTCAGCCCCAGCATTTT. It specifies CASSLAPGALQPQHF.

V is TRBV7-9 and J is TRBJ2-1; perhaps TRBD1 as D (5 bases). This CDR3 has 16 amino acids. Germline values: CDR1 SEHNR, CDR2 FQNEAQ (reference sequence). Trimming took 4 bases from V and 0 from J, leaving 13 bases between them. The CDR3 is CASSSLGDLSYNEQFF. In DNA form, the CDR3 reads TGTGCCAGCAGCTCCCTAGGGGATCTCTCCTACAATGAGCAGTTCTTC.

The rearrangement uses TRBV19 and TRBJ2-1; D is unresolved. The V end lost 3 bases, the J end lost 12 bases, and 15 bases lay between the germline ends. Germline V CDR1 and CDR2: LNHDA, SQIVND (reference sequence). The length of the CDR3 is 13 residues. CDR3 sequence (DNA): TGTGCCAGTAGTATGCGAGATAGGAAGCCGCAGTTCTTC. Translating gives CASSMRDRKPQFF.

At least ten counts were recorded for this clonotype. The V gene is TRBV24-1, the J gene TRBJ1-1; 9 bases fit TRBD1. The length of the CDR3 is 14 residues. Germline CDR1 and CDR2: KGHDR and SFDVKD. The V segment lost 9 bases and the J segment 3 bases; nucleotides outside the gene matches: 7. CDR3 protein: CATRDRATDTEAFF. DNA for the CDR3: TGTGCCACCCGGGACAGGGCTACGGACACTGAAGCTTTCTTT.

This clonotype has a count of ten or more. The chain combines TRBV5-5 with TRBJ2-3; the D gene is possibly TRBD2 (6 bases). Germline V gene sequence: CDR1 SGHKS, CDR2 YYEKEE (reference sequence). V was pared by 1 base and J by 6 bases, with 15 bases between. CDR3 length: 15 amino acids. CDR3 amino acids: CASSLTSQEGDTQYF. DNA for the CDR3: TGTGCCAGCAGCTTGACGTCCCAGGAGGGCGATACGCAGTATTTT.

This clonotype was detected many times. The CDR3 DNA sequence: TGTGCCAGCAGTTCCAGACTAGGGAGCACAGATACGCAGTATTTT. Protein product: CASSSRLGSTDTQYF. This chain links TRBV27 with TRBJ2-3; TRBD2 is a possible D gene (6 bases). Per the germline V gene, CDR1 is MNHEY and CDR2 is SMNVEV (reference sequence). V lost 4 bases, J lost 0 bases, and 11 bases lay in between. The CDR3 is 15 amino acids.

This clonotype was seen ten or more times. The chain uses TRBV13 and TRBJ2-7, with 8 bases identical to TRBD2. This CDR3 is built from 14 residues. J gave up 2 bases and V 3 bases, and 3 bases lay outside the gene matches. Germline assignment: CDR1 PRHDT and CDR2 FYEKMQ (reference sequence). CDR3 residues: CASSLLAGTYEQYF. DNA of the CDR3: TGTGCCAGCAGCTTGCTAGCGGGTACCTACGAGCAGTACTTC.

This clonotype appeared a single time. The chain recombines TRBV6-2 or TRBV6-3 with TRBJ2-2, with a possible D match to TRBD2 (6 bases). The CDR3 has 14 residues. Germline V gene lookup returns CDR1 MNHEY and CDR2 SVGEGT. V was shortened by 7 bases and J by 4 bases, with 13 bases between the two germline ends. The CDR3 bases are TGTGCCAGCATTGGGACTTTAACCACCGGGGAGCTGTTTTTT. It codes for CASIGTLTTGELFF.

This clonotype has ten or more counts. The chain joins TRBV10-3 to TRBJ1-5; 9 bases are shared with TRBD1. CDR1 is ENHRY and CDR2 is SYGVKD in the germline V gene. J gave up 2 bases and V 6 bases, and 5 bases lay outside the gene matches. The CDR3 is made up of 15 amino acids. The CDR3 spells CAISKTGGGNQPQHF. In DNA form, the CDR3 reads TGTGCCATCAGCAAGACAGGGGGAGGCAATCAGCCCCAGCATTTT.

This clonotype was found a few times. The rearrangement joins TRBV7-8 to TRBJ2-7; TRBD2 aligns across 7 bases. CDR1 and CDR2 (germline): SGHVS, FQNEAQ. CDR3 length: 14 amino acids. V dropped 2 bases and J dropped 5; count of bases not matched to a gene: 6. This chain's CDR3 is CASSLWRERNEQYF. CDR3 nucleotides: TGTGCCAGCAGCTTATGGCGGGAGAGAAACGAGCAGTACTTC.

This chain uses TRBV12-3 or TRBV12-4 with TRBJ1-1; tentative D call: TRBD1 (5 bases). There are 12 residues in the CDR3. Between the trimmed V and J ends, which lost 5 bases and 7 bases, there was a span of 11 bases. CDR3 DNA: TGTGCCAGCAGTCAGGGTGGCATTGAAGCTTTCTTT. As protein: CASSQGGIEAFF.

This clonotype was seen at least ten times. The chain carries TRBV29-1 and TRBJ1-2; D may be TRBD1 (6 bases). From germline, CDR1 is SQVTM and CDR2 ANQGSEA. This CDR3 is built from 13 residues. Between the trimmed V and J ends, which lost 2 bases and 2 bases, there was a span of 9 bases. The CDR3 DNA reads TGCAGCGTTGAAAGAGGGGGGAACTATGGCTACACCTTC. It yields the protein CSVERGGNYGYTF. The full variable domain, completed using reference TRBV29-1 and TRBJ1-2, is SAVISQKPSRDICQRGTSLTIQCQVDSQVTMMFWYRQQPGQSLTLIATANQGSEATYESGFVIDKFPISRPNLTFSTLTVSNMSPEDSSIYLCSVERGGNYGYTFGSGTRLTVV.

This clonotype was seen many times. The chain couples TRBV14 to TRBJ2-5, with 8 positions matching TRBD1. This CDR3 has 14 residues. Germline V gene lookup returns CDR1 SGHDN and CDR2 FVKESK. V was pared by 2 bases and J by 4 bases, with 3 bases of the junction left unmatched. CDR3: CASSQWTGLETQYF. The CDR3 DNA reads TGTGCCAGCAGCCAATGGACAGGGCTAGAGACCCAGTACTTC.

This clonotype occurred many times. The chain carries TRBV7-8 and TRBJ1-2; D remains unclear. Germline V CDR1 and CDR2: SGHVS, FQNEAQ. The CDR3 runs to 15 residues. V gave up 5 bases and J gave up 4 bases, with 17 bases separating them. The CDR3, as DNA: TGTGCCAGCAGCCCCTTGGGCACCCAATTCTATGGCTACACCTTC. Translation gives CASSPLGTQFYGYTF.

The chain carries TRBV4-1 and TRBJ2-7; D may correspond to TRBD1 or TRBD2 (5 bases each). CDR1 is MGHRA and CDR2 is YSYEKL in the germline V gene. The CDR3 totals 15 residues. Trimming left V 3 bases short and J 4 bases short, with 16 bases between. This chain's CDR3 is CASSQARGEGYEQYF. CDR3 nucleotide sequence: TGCGCCAGCAGCCAGGCTAGGGGAGAAGGTTACGAGCAGTACTTC.

This clonotype occurred many times. The chain joins TRBV12-3 or TRBV12-4 to TRBJ1-1; D remains unclear. The CDR3 has 15 amino acids. Trimming pared 1 base from V and 4 bases from J, leaving 13 bases between. The CDR3 DNA reads TGTGCCAGCAGTTTAGAACCTCAAATCTGCACTGAAGCTTTCTTT. Its translation is CASSLEPQICTEAFF.

The chain uses TRBV9 and TRBJ2-1; 9 bases map to TRBD1. Germline values: CDR1 SGDLS, CDR2 YYNGEE. CDR3 length: 14 residues. V lost 4 bases and J lost 8; bases outside the gene matches: 7. The CDR3 protein is CASSYGTGWDEQFF. Written as DNA, the CDR3 is TGTGCCAGCAGCTACGGGACAGGGTGGGATGAGCAGTTCTTC. Full variable domain (remainder filled in from reference TRBV9 and TRBJ2-1): DSGVTQTPKHLITATGQRVTLRCSPRSGDLSVYWYQQSLDQGLQFLIQYYNGEERAKGNILERFSAQQFPDLHSELNLSSLELGDSALYFCASSYGTGWDEQFFGPGTRLTVL.

In this sample, this clonotype turned up a few times. The chain uses TRBV5-6 and TRBJ2-5; no clear D gene. V lost 0 bases and J 5 bases, leaving 11 bases between the germline ends. This CDR3 has 14 residues. CDR1 is SGHDT and CDR2 is YYEEEE in the germline V gene. This CDR3 reads CASSLGARSETQYF. The CDR3 DNA sequence: TGTGCCAGCAGCTTGGGGGCACGGTCGGAGACCCAGTACTTC.

The chain has TRBV19 and TRBJ2-7, with TRBD2 matching over 8 bases. Germline lookup yields CDR1 LNHDA and CDR2 SQIVND (reference sequence). The V and J ends lost 2 bases and 7 bases, in that order; junction bases with no gene match: 7. CDR3 length: 14 amino acids. The CDR3 loop reads CASSISGGPGEQYF. The CDR3 region has the DNA TGTGCCAGTAGTATATCGGGAGGGCCAGGAGAGCAGTACTTC. The variable domain in full, with the rest retrieved from reference TRBV19 and TRBJ2-7, is DGGITQSPKYLFRKEGQNVTLSCEQNLNHDAMYWYRQDPGQGLRLIYYSQIVNDFQKGDIAEGYSVSREKKESFPLTVTSAQKNPTAFYLCASSISGGPGEQYFGPGTRLTVT.

The rearrangement links TRBV20-1 to TRBJ2-7; D may be TRBD1 (5 bases). CDR3 length: 15 amino acids. V lost 1 base and J 2 bases, leaving 15 bases between the germline ends. Germline CDR1 is DFQATT and CDR2 is SNEGSKA (reference sequence). The CDR3 reads CSARVSGKLTYEQYF. The DNA of the CDR3 is TGCAGTGCTAGAGTTTCAGGGAAACTCACCTACGAGCAGTACTTC.